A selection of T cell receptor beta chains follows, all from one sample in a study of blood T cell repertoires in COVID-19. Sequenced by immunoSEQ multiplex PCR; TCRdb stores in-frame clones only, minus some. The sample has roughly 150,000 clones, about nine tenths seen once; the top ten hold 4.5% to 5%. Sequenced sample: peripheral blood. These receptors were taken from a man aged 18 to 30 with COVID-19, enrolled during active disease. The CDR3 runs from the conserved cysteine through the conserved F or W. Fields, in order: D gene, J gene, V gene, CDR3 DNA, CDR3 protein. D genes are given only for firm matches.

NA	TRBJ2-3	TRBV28	TGTGCCAGCAGTCTAGAGCAGGGAGGGGGAGGGCCCGCAGATACGCAGTATTTT	CASSLEQGGGGPADTQYF
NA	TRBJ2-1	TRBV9	TGTGCCAGCACCCCGGGGGTTAGGTCCTACAATGAGCAGTTCTTC	CASTPGVRSYNEQFF
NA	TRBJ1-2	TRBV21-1	TGTGCCAATAACCGGGACAGGTATTGGGACTATGGCTACACCTTC	CANNRDRYWDYGYTF
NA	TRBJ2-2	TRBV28	TGTGCCATCACAGGACCGAGGACCGGGGAGCTGTTTTTT	CAITGPRTGELFF
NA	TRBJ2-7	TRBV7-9	TGTGCCAGCAGCTTAGAAGGGGTCGAGCAGTACTTC	CASSLEGVEQYF
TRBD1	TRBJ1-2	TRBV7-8	TGTGCCAGCAGCCCCCACAGGGGGCAGCAGGGCTATGGCTACACCTTC	CASSPHRGQQGYGYTF
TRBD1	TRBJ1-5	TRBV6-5	TGTGCCAGCAGAGTCGACAGGGGGCGCAATCAGCCCCAGCATTTT	CASRVDRGRNQPQHF
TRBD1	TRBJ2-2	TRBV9	TGTGCCAGCAGCGTATGGACAGGGGCTGGGGAGCTGTTTTTT	CASSVWTGAGELFF
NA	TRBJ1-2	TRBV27	TGTGCCAATCCGGGACTCTATGGCTACACCTTC	CANPGLYGYTF
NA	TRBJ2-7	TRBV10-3	TGTGCCATCAGTGAAGGGGGAAGCCACGAGCAGTACTTC	CAISEGGSHEQYF
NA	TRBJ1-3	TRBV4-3	TGCGCCAGCAGCCAAGATGAGGCTAGGAGCAACACCATATATTTT	CASSQDEARSNTIYF
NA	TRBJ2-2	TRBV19	TGTGCCAGTATCGCGGGGGCCAGCTCCTACGGCGGGGAGCTGTTTTTT	CASIAGASSYGGELFF
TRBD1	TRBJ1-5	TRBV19	TGTGCCTCATTTCCCGGGACAGGGGGCATCAGCAATCAGCCCCAGCATTTT	CASFPGTGGISNQPQHF
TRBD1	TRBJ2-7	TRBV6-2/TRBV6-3	TGTGCCAGCAGTCGTGCCGGGACAGGGATCAACGAGCAGTACTTC	CASSRAGTGINEQYF